The text below deals with one T cell receptor (beta chain). No antigen is known for it. There are no base qualities to consult, and no much larger clone falls within one base. Library preparation used the immunoSEQ multiplex PCR assay. The table was pulled from immuneACCESS by TCRdb, which kept in-frame rearrangements only. Such tables lose some clones; where checked, under half of the loss comes from unresolved V genes, and the rest has no known cause. Counted in this sample were some 67,000 clones; roughly nine tenths of them appeared once. Approximately 3% of the sample belongs to the ten largest clones. This specimen belongs to a study of T cells after somatic rescue of genetic block (dated by TCRdb to about 2020). For the study in its entirety: What the study looked at was long-term robustness, specifically in a T-cell system that came about through somatic rescue of a genetic block in T-cell development.

From a lookup of the germline V gene, CDR1 and CDR2 are SNHLY and FYNNEI. V was cut back by 3 bases and J by 0 bases, leaving a gap of 10 bases between them. From cysteine to phenylalanine, the CDR3 is 15 amino acids long. Of the read, only the CDR3 DNA is kept; its 45 bases are in frame from base 1. The TCR comes from a man aged 40-50 years. This receptor chain uses TRBV2 and TRBJ2-3; the D call is tentative, TRBD1 or TRBD2, as each matches 5 bases. Sequencing was carried out using peripheral blood mononuclear cells (PBMCs). The CDR3 protein: CASSDEGLSTDTQYF. The nucleotide sequence is given as TGTGCCAGCAGTGACGAGGGGCTGAGCACAGATACGCAGTATTTT.